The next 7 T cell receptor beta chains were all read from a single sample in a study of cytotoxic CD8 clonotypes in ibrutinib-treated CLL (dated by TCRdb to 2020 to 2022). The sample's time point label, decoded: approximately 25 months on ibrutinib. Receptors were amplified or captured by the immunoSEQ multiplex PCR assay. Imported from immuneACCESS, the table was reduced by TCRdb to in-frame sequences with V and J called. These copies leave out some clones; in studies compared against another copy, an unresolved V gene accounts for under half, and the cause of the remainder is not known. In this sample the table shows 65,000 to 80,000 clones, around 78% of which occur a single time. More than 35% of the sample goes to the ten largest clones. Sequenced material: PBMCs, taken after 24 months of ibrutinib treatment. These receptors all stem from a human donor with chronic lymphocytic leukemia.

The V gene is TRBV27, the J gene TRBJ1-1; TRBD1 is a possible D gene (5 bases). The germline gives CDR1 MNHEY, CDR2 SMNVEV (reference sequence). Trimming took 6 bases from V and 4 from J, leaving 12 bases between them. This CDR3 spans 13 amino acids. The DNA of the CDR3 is TGTGCCAGCAGACCCCAGGGTCCCACTGAAGCTTTCTTT. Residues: CASRPQGPTEAFF.

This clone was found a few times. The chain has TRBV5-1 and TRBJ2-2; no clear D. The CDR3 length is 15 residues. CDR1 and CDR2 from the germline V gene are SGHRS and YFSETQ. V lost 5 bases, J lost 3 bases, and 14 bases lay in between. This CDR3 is CASSRSGDHTGELFF. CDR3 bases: TGCGCCAGCAGTCGTTCAGGAGACCACACCGGGGAGCTGTTTTTT.

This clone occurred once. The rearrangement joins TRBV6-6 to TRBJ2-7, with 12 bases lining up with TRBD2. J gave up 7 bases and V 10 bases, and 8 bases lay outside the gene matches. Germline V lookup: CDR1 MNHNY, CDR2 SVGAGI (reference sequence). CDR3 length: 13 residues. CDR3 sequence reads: CATRTSGISEQYF. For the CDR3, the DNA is TGTGCCACCCGGACTAGCGGGATCTCAGAGCAGTACTTC.

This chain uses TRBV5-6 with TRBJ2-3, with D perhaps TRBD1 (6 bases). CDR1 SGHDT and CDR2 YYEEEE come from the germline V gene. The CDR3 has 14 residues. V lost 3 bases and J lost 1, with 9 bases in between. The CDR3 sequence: CASSSTGGTDTQYF. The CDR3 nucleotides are TGTGCCAGCAGCTCGACAGGAGGCACAGATACGCAGTATTTT.

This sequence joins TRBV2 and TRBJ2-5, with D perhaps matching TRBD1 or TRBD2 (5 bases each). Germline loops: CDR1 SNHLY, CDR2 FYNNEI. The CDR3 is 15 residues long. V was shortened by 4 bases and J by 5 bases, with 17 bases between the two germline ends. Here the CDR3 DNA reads TGTGCCAGCAGTGCGGACACTGGGGCGGGCGAGACCCAGTACTTC. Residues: CASSADTGAGETQYF.

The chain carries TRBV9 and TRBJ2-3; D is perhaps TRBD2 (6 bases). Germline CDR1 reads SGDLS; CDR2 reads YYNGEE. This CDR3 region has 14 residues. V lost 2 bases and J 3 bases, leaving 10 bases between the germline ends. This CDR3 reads CASSVSGTTDTQYF. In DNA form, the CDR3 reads TGTGCCAGCAGCGTTTCCGGGACTACAGATACGCAGTATTTT.

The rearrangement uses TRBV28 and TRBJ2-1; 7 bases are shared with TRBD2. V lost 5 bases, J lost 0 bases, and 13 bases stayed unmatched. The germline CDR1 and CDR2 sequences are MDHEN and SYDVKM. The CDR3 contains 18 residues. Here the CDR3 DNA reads TGTGCCAGCAGTCGCCTCCCTATGAAGCGGGGCTCCTACAATGAGCAGTTCTTC. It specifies CASSRLPMKRGSYNEQFF.